What follows describes a single T cell receptor (beta chain). Its antigen is currently not known. The cohort comprised some 730 healthy bone marrow donors. At the time of sampling, every cohort member was nominally healthy, though immune exposures that went unrecorded were likely present. The donor tested CMV seronegative and was one of the 352 seronegative cohort members. A peripheral blood sample was provided by each donor, and peripheral blood mononuclear cells were used for TCR beta sequencing. Genomic DNA was extracted from the blood cell samples with the Qiagen DNeasy Blood Extraction Kit. This sample was taken from a study of cytomegalovirus exposure and HLA in healthy donors (dated by TCRdb to between 2016 and 2019). Notes on the research overall: An earlier analysis of several hundred of the donors reported approximately 290 Gb of sequence data and some 120 million unique TCR beta sequences from some 180 million T cells. An early release that covered some 630 HLA-typed donors contained approximately 300 gigabases of sequencing data and tens of millions of unique TCR sequences. In a later genetic analysis, genome-wide SNP genotypes for about 55% of the 666 donors were used, and that subset was treated as a discovery cohort. To decide whether each TCR beta V gene segment behaved as functional or pseudogenic, an earlier analysis of over 500 of the donors relied on high-throughput TCR beta sequencing. Donor age, sex, ethnicity and CMV serostatus were compiled together with the repertoire data. Along with the approximately 700-subject first cohort, a separate validation cohort of roughly 110 different subjects was used. Typing coverage differed by locus: A, B, C, DRB1 and DQB1 were typed in about 620-630 donors, DQA1 in about 550, DPA1 in around 600, and DPB1 in roughly 450. High-throughput TCR immunosequencing, statistical association of individual TCRs with disease status, and machine learning were combined to predict cytomegalovirus infection status. The later analysis used no new phenotypic data to find candidate immune exposures, relying instead on TCR beta sequences and their occurrence across donors. The study profiled the T cell repertoires of fewer than 850 subjects by immunosequencing and related them to cytomegalovirus serostatus. On average, about 200,000 unique TCR beta nucleotide sequences were sequenced per donor among more than 350 genotyped donors of the cohort, with roughly 18% of those sequences being non-productive. Every discovery cohort repertoire had been produced on one sequencing platform. In a later analysis, previously published TCR beta repertoires from hundreds of donors were re-analyzed and high-resolution HLA genotyping was added so that TCR occurrence patterns could be studied. About five DR-DQ haplotypes were treated as single units for association and clustering because of strong linkage in the cohort. HLA typing included class I and class II loci at four-digit resolution. The study aimed to test whether signatures of past pathogen exposure could be identified by cataloging public T cell receptors. The genetic ancestry cluster associated with self-reported Caucasian donors included 70% to 85% of the roughly 400 genotyped donors.

Overall study results and their limits: The earlier analysis of about 600 of the donors excluded fewer than 20 rarely observed V segments, including chromosome 9 orphons, because counts were too low. The 87-base-pair reads could not distinguish some IMGT-functional V segments, including TRBV6-2 and TRBV6-3, so those segments were excluded. In a later analysis, several top co-occurrence clusters were reported to appear linked to parvovirus B19, influenza, CMV and Epstein-Barr virus. For the cohort, immune exposure information was limited to CMV serostatus. In vitro tests confirmed that three of the cytomegalovirus-associated TCR beta chains recognize cytomegalovirus antigens. Most TCR sequences were seen in very few donors, while some public TCRs were found in many individuals. According to a later genetic analysis, donors in an Asian-associated ancestry cluster had fewer N-insertions in productive TCRs than the approximately 670-donor mean. A further reported finding was that TCR beta sequences accurately predicted the HLA-A and HLA-B alleles for most subjects in the first cohort. An association between a missense DCLRE1C variant and V-gene and J-gene trimming of TCR beta chains was found in a later genetic analysis and replicated in an independent cohort. The cohort was sequenced for TCR beta chains only, and without alpha or paired-chain data the features that could be detected were limited. When HLA alleles, especially DR and DQ, strongly co-occurred, attributing TCR associations to individual alleles was difficult. In a later analysis, most CMV-associated TCR beta chains were found to appear HLA-restricted, with HLA associations seemingly driven largely by CMV exposure. The authors suggested that the approach could potentially be generalized to other disease states and immunological phenotypes. The presence/absence analyses assumed that sequencing depth was roughly uniform across donors, and that assumption may not be true. In a later analysis, HLA-associated TCR beta chains showed more clonal expansion and lower generation probabilities than non-associated chains that were equally common. Specific HLA alleles were associated with 15,000 to 20,000 TCR beta sequences at a false discovery rate of 0.05 in a later analysis. A total of 150 to 200 TCR beta chains were listed by the study as associated with cytomegalovirus. Linkage disequilibrium might explain the correlated functional status among segregating V segments, but an unknown experimental factor could not be ruled out. Because some donors lacked HLA typing at each locus, the association tests relied only on the typed subset. A later analysis found that TCR association rates varied across HLA loci, with DRB1 alleles showing the most associated TCRs and HLA-C alleles the fewest. A cluster of highly shared sequence variants was judged likely to be a technical artifact of the sequencing pipeline. The classifier was reported to diagnose cytomegalovirus status with high specificity and sensitivity in both the original cohort and the validation cohort. In an earlier analysis of around 500 of the donors, most TCR beta V segments appeared in productive rearrangements about 87% or about 30% of the time, broadly matching IMGT annotations.

Preparation of the library involved the immunoSEQ multiplex PCR assay. For the multiplex PCR, a mixture combining 60 forward primers for TCR Vbeta segments and 13 reverse primers for TCR Jbeta segments was used. A multiplex PCR assay on genomic DNA amplified the CDR3 region of rearranged TCR beta genes. Amplified TCR beta libraries were sequenced as 87-base-pair reads on the Illumina HiSeq System. The original pipeline was this. Across the roughly 600 repertoires, a later analysis counted tens of millions of unique TCR beta chains, 9.5 million to 13 million of which were shared by at least two donors. Raw reads were error-corrected and collapsed into unique sequences with a nearest-neighbor algorithm that merged closely related sequences to remove PCR and sequencing errors. Alignment of CDR3 sequences to IMGT reference sequences was used to assign V, D and J gene segments. Each retained sequence needed at least a six-nucleotide match to both a V gene segment and a J gene segment. A rearrangement counted as productive if the CDR3 had no stop codons and remained in frame with V and J, and every other rearrangement counted as non-productive. Following IMGT convention, CDR3 was defined as the stretch from the second conserved V-encoded cysteine up to the conserved J-encoded phenylalanine. Sequences without an unambiguous match to a single V gene segment were excluded from the earlier analysis of 450 to 650 of the donors. An earlier analysis of over 450 of the donors classified V segments as functional when productive rearrangements were above 56.7% and as segregating when the standard deviation between donors was above 5%. To diagnose cytomegalovirus status from the catalog of TCR beta chain sequences, a statistical classification framework was built. In a later analysis, V and J genes were assigned by comparing TCR nucleotide sequences against IMGT/GENE-DB human TR gene sequences. The TCRdist pipeline was used in a later analysis to assign CDR3 sequences and most-parsimonious VDJ recombination scenarios. In a later analysis, each TCR beta chain was defined by its CDR3 amino acid sequence together with its V-gene family, and reads lacking a unique V-gene family were excluded. A later analysis removed several hundred highly shared, low-generation-probability nucleotide sequences to deal with suspected cross-contamination and a sequencing artifact. A later analysis calculated a clonal expansion index for each public chain from normalized within-repertoire ranks of inferred template counts. A later analysis computed generation probabilities with a VDJ recombination model fitted to out-of-frame rearrangements, and checked the results against IGoR. In a later analysis, TCR-TCR, TCR-HLA and TCR-CMV co-occurrence was scored with hypergeometric tests, and a repertoire-size bias correction was applied to TCR pairs. A later analysis estimated false discovery rates by permuting HLA or CMV assignments 20 times. In a later analysis, co-occurring TCRs were grouped with DBSCAN, and TCRdist sequence similarity was added when clustering was performed within HLA-allele-positive subsets. Co-occurrence clustering excluded repertoires with fewer than 30,000 or more than 120,000 public chains, plus five with anomalous nucleotide sharing. TCRdb took over this immuneACCESS table, retaining in-frame rearrangements with V and J assigned. Such tables are incomplete; in checked studies, under half of the missing clones stem from an unresolved V gene, and the remainder is unexplained. V and J calls and clone size are as listed in that table; D and trimming were resolved from the DNA. The sample's table lists a count of about 110,000 clones. Roughly 4% of the sample is taken by the ten largest.

The CDR3 measures 16 amino acids from cysteine to phenylalanine. CDR3 DNA is the only sequence kept; it has 48 bases, read in frame from the first base. At the junction V is shortened by 4 bases and J by 6 bases; bases outside the gene matches: 6. In the germline V gene, CDR1 corresponds to SGHRS and CDR2 to YFSETQ. The sequence joins TRBV5-1 to TRBJ2-2, with 13 bases matching TRBD2. This TCR was sampled from a young man in good health and CMV-seronegative. Sequences were obtained from PBMCs. The CDR3 protein is CASSGGTSGTPGELFF. DNA sequence: TGCGCCAGCAGCGGGGGGACTAGCGGGACACCCGGGGAGCTGTTTTTT.